A single sample gave rise to the 17 T cell receptor beta chains below, sequenced in a study of cytomegalovirus exposure and HLA in healthy donors. Amplification used 60 Vbeta primers and 13 Jbeta primers. TCRdb's copy holds only in-frame clones and misses some; the assay was immunoSEQ multiplex PCR. The sample holds 95,000 to 150,000 clones, around three quarters seen once. The sequenced sample consisted of PBMCs. These receptor sequences come from a woman between 40 and 50 years old in good health and CMV-seronegative.

This chain connects TRBV7-9 to TRBJ1-1; D is ambiguous. V was pared by 4 bases and J by 0 bases, with 9 bases between. Germline lookup yields CDR1 SEHNR and CDR2 FQNEAQ (reference sequence). The CDR3 is 14 amino acids. Written as DNA, the CDR3 is TGTGCCAGCAGCTCGCGGCGGGTGAACACTGAAGCTTTCTTT. It translates to CASSSRRVNTEAFF.

V is TRBV13 and J is TRBJ2-3; TRBD1 matches 7 bases. CDR3 length equals 13 residues. J lost 9 bases, V lost 1 base, and 4 bases had no gene match. Germline assignment: CDR1 PRHDT and CDR2 FYEKMQ (reference sequence). CDR3 protein: CASSLDSRGTQYF. The CDR3 DNA sequence: TGTGCCAGCAGCTTAGATTCCAGGGGGACGCAGTATTTT.

Written as DNA, the CDR3 is TGTGCCAGTAGTCCCCGACAGTGGGGTCAGCCCCAGCATTTT. This encodes CASSPRQWGQPQHF. The genes are TRBV19 and TRBJ1-5, with D possibly matching TRBD1 (5 bases). V was pared by 5 bases and J by 6 bases, with 14 bases between. Germline V lookup: CDR1 LNHDA, CDR2 SQIVND (reference sequence). The CDR3 runs to 14 residues.

The chain combines TRBV5-1 with TRBJ1-1; no reliable D call. This CDR3 is built from 14 residues. Per germline, CDR1 SGHRS and CDR2 YFSETQ. V lost 0 bases, J lost 3 bases, and 9 bases lay in between. DNA for the CDR3: TGCGCCAGCAGCTTGGGCGTGTTGGACACTGAAGCTTTCTTT. Translated: CASSLGVLDTEAFF.

This chain uses TRBV4-2 with TRBJ2-1; TRBD2 is a possible D gene (5 bases). Trimming cost V 1 base and J 6 bases, with 13 bases left between them. CDR3 length equals 15 residues. The germline CDR1 and CDR2 sequences are LGHNA and YNFKEQ. In DNA form, the CDR3 reads TGTGCCAGCAGCCAAGCCGGGGTTCCCTTCAATGAGCAGTTCTTC. Translation gives CASSQAGVPFNEQFF.

V usage is TRBV28 and J usage is TRBJ2-5, with D perhaps TRBD2 (6 bases). CDR3 size: 11 residues. Germline CDR1 and CDR2: MDHEN and SYDVKM. V was pared by 5 bases and J by 7 bases, with 8 bases between. The CDR3 DNA follows: TGTGCCAGCAGTGGGGGGAGGACCCAGTACTTC. Protein sequence: CASSGGRTQYF.

The chain links TRBV5-1 to TRBJ1-4, with D unresolved. This CDR3 is 14 amino acids long. The germline V gene encodes CDR1 SGHRS and CDR2 YFSETQ. V was pared by 5 bases and J by 4 bases, with 12 bases between. The CDR3 coding sequence is TGCGCCAGCAGTCTTGGAGGGTATAATGAAAAACTGTTTTTT. Protein: CASSLGGYNEKLFF.

On this clone itself: Sequence at one end of the junction differs from germline and may be a read error. The genes are TRBV7-9 and TRBJ2-7; D possibly corresponds to TRBD2 (6 bases). Per germline, CDR1 SEHNR and CDR2 FQNEAQ (reference sequence). The CDR3 totals 12 residues. As DNA, the CDR3 is TGTTCCAGCAGCTTAACACTAGCCGAGCAGTACTTC. This gives the protein CSSSLTLAEQYF.

There are a few counts of this clone. V usage is TRBV5-6 and J usage is TRBJ1-1; D may be TRBD1 (5 bases). CDR1 and CDR2 from the germline V gene are SGHDT and YYEEEE. Trimming took off 4 bases at V and 0 bases at J, with 10 bases between the two ends. The CDR3 is 14 residues long. The CDR3 DNA sequence: TGTGCCAGCAGCGTGGACACTATGAACACTGAAGCTTTCTTT. It yields the protein CASSVDTMNTEAFF. Drawing the rest from reference TRBV5-6 and TRBJ1-1, the complete variable domain is DAGVTQSPTHLIKTRGQQVTLRCSPKSGHDTVSWYQQALGQGPQFIFQYYEEEERQRGNFPDRFSGHQFPNYSSELNVNALLLGDSALYLCASSVDTMNTEAFFGQGTRLTVV.

The chain links TRBV28 to TRBJ1-2; TRBD1 might be the D (5 bases). The CDR3 runs to 13 residues. Germline values: CDR1 MDHEN, CDR2 SYDVKM. Trimming pared 3 bases from V and 12 bases from J, leaving 17 bases between. CDR3 nucleotides: TGTGCCAGCAGTTTTGGGGGGGTCGGAAAAGACACCTTC. Translating gives CASSFGGVGKDTF.

The chain is built from TRBV9 and TRBJ2-2; D not certain. The V end lost 3 bases, the J end lost 2 bases, and 5 bases lay between the germline ends. The CDR3 length is 13 residues. The germline gives CDR1 SGDLS, CDR2 YYNGEE. CDR3: CASSAYNTGELFF. CDR3 DNA sequence: TGTGCCAGCAGCGCGTATAACACCGGGGAGCTGTTTTTT.

The V gene is TRBV5-4, the J gene TRBJ1-5, with 8 bases aligning to TRBD1. With 1 base clipped from V and 3 bases from J, the junction kept 6 bases outside the gene matches. The CDR3 loop spans 16 amino acids. Per germline, CDR1 SGHNT and CDR2 YYREEE (reference sequence). The CDR3 protein is CASSLTGTGINQPQHF. CDR3 coding DNA: TGTGCCAGCAGCTTGACCGGGACAGGCATCAATCAGCCCCAGCATTTT.

This clone appeared a single time. The chain has TRBV6-1 and TRBJ1-2; tentative D call: TRBD1 (5 bases). The germline gives CDR1 MNHNS, CDR2 SASEGT. Trimming stripped 6 bases from V and 5 bases from J, with 10 bases between. The CDR3 contains 12 residues. The CDR3 DNA sequence: TGTGCCAGCAGCACGACAGTGTATGGCTACACCTTC. Amino acid sequence: CASSTTVYGYTF.

This CDR3 reads CASSLPPKNTEAFF. Here the CDR3 DNA reads TGTGCCAGCAGCTTACCCCCCAAGAACACTGAAGCTTTCTTT. The chain has TRBV7-9 and TRBJ1-1; D ambiguous. Germline CDR1 is SEHNR and CDR2 is FQNEAQ (reference sequence). With 2 bases removed from V and 1 base from J, the gap between germline ends came to 8 bases. The CDR3 runs to 14 residues.

The rearrangement links TRBV28 to TRBJ1-5, with D perhaps TRBD1 (5 bases). The CDR3 contains 15 residues. Per germline, CDR1 MDHEN and CDR2 SYDVKM. V shed 5 bases and J shed 4 bases, with 15 bases lying between them. CDR3 sequence (DNA): TGTGCCAGCAGTCCCCGTTGGGGCCTTAATCAGCCCCAGCATTTT. Its protein product is CASSPRWGLNQPQHF.

This sequence joins TRBV10-1 and TRBJ2-7, with D uncertain. The CDR3 sequence is 14 residues long. CDR1 is WNHNN and CDR2 is SYGVQD in the germline V gene (reference sequence). The V end lost 0 bases, the J end lost 1 base, and 7 bases lay between the germline ends. The CDR3 loop is CASSESPGSYEQYF. The CDR3 coding sequence is TGCGCCAGCAGTGAGTCCCCAGGTTCCTACGAGCAGTACTTC.

J is TRBJ1-5 and V is TRBV10-1, with a tentative D call TRBD1 (6 bases). Deletions cut 7 bases from V and 4 bases from J, with 14 bases between. CDR3 size: 14 residues. Per germline, CDR1 WNHNN and CDR2 SYGVQD (reference sequence). The CDR3 DNA follows: TGCGCCAGCATCCCGACAGGCCTGAATCAGCCCCAGCATTTT. This gives the protein CASIPTGLNQPQHF.